These T cell receptor beta chains were read from a single sample in a study of blood T cell repertoires in COVID-19. Clones were sequenced by immunoSEQ multiplex PCR, and TCRdb holds only the in-frame ones, with some missing. This sample carries approximately 300,000 clones, about 90% of them seen once, and the ten largest clones take under 6%. The material sequenced was PBMCs or T cells enriched from blood (not recorded which). The receptors derive from a woman aged 25 to 39 who had recovered from COVID-19. The CDR3 runs from the conserved cysteine through the conserved F or W. D genes are given only for firm matches. A clone size is listed for some rows: how often the clone was seen (once, few, many), or a class if it is expanded.

clone size: .; D gene: .; V gene: TRBV25-1; J gene: TRBJ1-1; CDR3 DNA: TGTGCCAGCACCCCCCCGGGAAGGGTCACTGAAGCTTTCTTT; CDR3 protein: CASTPPGRVTEAFF
clone size: .; D gene: TRBD2; V gene: TRBV5-1; J gene: TRBJ2-5; CDR3 DNA: TGCGCCAGCAGTTCCGGACTAGCGGGGGGAGGAGAGACCCAGTACTTC; CDR3 protein: CASSSGLAGGGETQYF
clone size: .; D gene: TRBD1; V gene: TRBV30; J gene: TRBJ1-1; CDR3 DNA: TGTGCCTGGGCGACAGGGGGGGACACTGAAGCTTTCTTT; CDR3 protein: CAWATGGDTEAFF
clone size: .; D gene: .; V gene: TRBV27; J gene: TRBJ1-2; CDR3 DNA: TGTGCCAGCAGTTTGAAGGGCGGGGGCGCTGGCTACACCTTC; CDR3 protein: CASSLKGGGAGYTF
clone size: few; D gene: .; V gene: TRBV6-6; J gene: TRBJ1-1; CDR3 DNA: TGTGCCAGCAGTTACTCGACTCTTGGAACTGAAGCTTTCTTT; CDR3 protein: CASSYSTLGTEAFF
clone size: .; D gene: .; V gene: TRBV30; J gene: TRBJ2-7; CDR3 DNA: TGTGCCTGGACCAGGACATCCTACGAGCAGTACTTC; CDR3 protein: CAWTRTSYEQYF
clone size: .; D gene: TRBD1; V gene: TRBV15; J gene: TRBJ1-5; CDR3 DNA: TGTGCCACCAGCAGAGTGCGGACAGGGGGTCAGCCCCAGCATTTT; CDR3 protein: CATSRVRTGGQPQHF
clone size: few; D gene: TRBD1; V gene: TRBV4-1; J gene: TRBJ2-7; CDR3 DNA: TGCGCCAGCAGCCAAGGGGACAGGGGATCCTACGAGCAGTACTTC; CDR3 protein: CASSQGDRGSYEQYF
clone size: .; D gene: .; V gene: TRBV19; J gene: TRBJ1-2; CDR3 DNA: TGTGCCAGTAGTATGGGCAGGGATAACTATGGCTACACCTTC; CDR3 protein: CASSMGRDNYGYTF
clone size: .; D gene: TRBD2; V gene: TRBV6-2/TRBV6-3; J gene: TRBJ2-3; CDR3 DNA: TGTGCCAGCAGCCTCCGGGGGGGGAGCACAGATACGCAGTATTTT; CDR3 protein: CASSLRGGSTDTQYF
clone size: few; D gene: TRBD1; V gene: TRBV3-1/TRBV3-2; J gene: TRBJ1-2; CDR3 DNA: TGTGCCAGCAGCATCCGACAGGGCTTCTACACCTTC; CDR3 protein: CASSIRQGFYTF
clone size: .; D gene: TRBD1; V gene: TRBV27; J gene: TRBJ1-4; CDR3 DNA: TGTGCCACCTCAAGACAGGGGATAAATGAAAAACTGTTTTTT; CDR3 protein: CATSRQGINEKLFF
clone size: .; D gene: TRBD2; V gene: TRBV10-3; J gene: TRBJ2-3; CDR3 DNA: TGTGCCATCAGTGAGGGGACTAGCGGAGTCGGCACAGATACGCAGTATTTT; CDR3 protein: CAISEGTSGVGTDTQYF
clone size: .; D gene: .; V gene: TRBV29-1; J gene: TRBJ1-2; CDR3 DNA: TGCAGCGTCCTGGGGGAGGATGGCTACACCTTC; CDR3 protein: CSVLGEDGYTF
clone size: .; D gene: .; V gene: TRBV5-4; J gene: TRBJ1-1; CDR3 DNA: TGTGCCAGCAGCTTGGAAGGGGGGGCTACTGAAGCTTTCTTT; CDR3 protein: CASSLEGGATEAFF
clone size: .; D gene: .; V gene: TRBV6-1; J gene: TRBJ2-7; CDR3 DNA: TGTGCCAGCAGTGAAGGGTATTCGGGGAGCTCCTACGAGCAGTACTTC; CDR3 protein: CASSEGYSGSSYEQYF
clone size: few; D gene: .; V gene: TRBV18; J gene: TRBJ1-1; CDR3 DNA: TGTGCCAGCTCACCTTATTTGTCCCGGGAAGCTTTCTTT; CDR3 protein: CASSPYLSREAFF
clone size: .; D gene: .; V gene: TRBV11-1; J gene: TRBJ1-3; CDR3 DNA: TGTGCCAGCAGCTTAAGCAACTCTGGAAACACCATATATTTT; CDR3 protein: CASSLSNSGNTIYF
clone size: .; D gene: .; V gene: TRBV18; J gene: TRBJ1-2; CDR3 DNA: TGTGCCAGCTCACCCTCACAGGGCACGTTGGGTGGCTACACCTTC; CDR3 protein: CASSPSQGTLGGYTF
clone size: .; D gene: .; V gene: TRBV4-3; J gene: TRBJ1-6; CDR3 DNA: TGCGCCAGCAGCCGGTACGGGGTTGATAATTCACCCCTCCACTTT; CDR3 protein: CASSRYGVDNSPLHF
clone size: .; D gene: TRBD1; V gene: TRBV13; J gene: TRBJ1-1; CDR3 DNA: TGTGCCAGCAGCTTTAGGGGGCTGAACACTGAAGCTTTCTTT; CDR3 protein: CASSFRGLNTEAFF
clone size: .; D gene: .; V gene: TRBV7-9; J gene: TRBJ1-2; CDR3 DNA: TGTGCCAGCAGCCCCGAGGGGGTAGCTGGCTACACCTTC; CDR3 protein: CASSPEGVAGYTF
clone size: .; D gene: .; V gene: TRBV5-1; J gene: TRBJ1-6; CDR3 DNA: TGCGCCAGCAGCTTGGGTTCAGGGGATTCACCCCTCCACTTT; CDR3 protein: CASSLGSGDSPLHF
clone size: .; D gene: TRBD1; V gene: TRBV2; J gene: TRBJ2-5; CDR3 DNA: TGTGCCAGCAGCGACTCCGGGACAGGCAAAGAGACCCAGTACTTC; CDR3 protein: CASSDSGTGKETQYF
clone size: .; D gene: .; V gene: TRBV19; J gene: TRBJ1-5; CDR3 DNA: TGTGCCAGTAGTATAACGGGTAAGCCTCAGCCCCAGCATTTT; CDR3 protein: CASSITGKPQPQHF
clone size: .; D gene: .; V gene: TRBV29-1; J gene: TRBJ1-6; CDR3 DNA: TGCAGCGTTGGTGTCAGTGGTAATTCACCCCTCCACTTT; CDR3 protein: CSVGVSGNSPLHF
clone size: few; D gene: .; V gene: TRBV15; J gene: TRBJ1-1; CDR3 DNA: TGTGCCACCAGCAGAGACGCACTATGGAACACTGAAGCTTTCTTT; CDR3 protein: CATSRDALWNTEAFF
clone size: .; D gene: TRBD2; V gene: TRBV24-1; J gene: TRBJ2-1; CDR3 DNA: TGTGCCACCAGTGTAGCGGGGGGGCAGAATGAGCAGTTCTTC; CDR3 protein: CATSVAGGQNEQFF
clone size: .; D gene: .; V gene: TRBV29-1; J gene: TRBJ2-5; CDR3 DNA: TGCAGCGTTGAAGTCCGGCGGCTACAAGAGACCCAGTACTTC; CDR3 protein: CSVEVRRLQETQYF
clone size: .; D gene: .; V gene: TRBV10-3; J gene: TRBJ1-2; CDR3 DNA: TGTGCCATCACTCTCGGGTCCGGGGGGGGTGGCTACACCTTC; CDR3 protein: CAITLGSGGGGYTF
clone size: .; D gene: .; V gene: TRBV9; J gene: TRBJ1-1; CDR3 DNA: TGTGCCAGCAGCGTAGCTTCGGGGTCCACTGAAGCTTTCTTT; CDR3 protein: CASSVASGSTEAFF
clone size: .; D gene: TRBD1; V gene: TRBV2; J gene: TRBJ1-6; CDR3 DNA: TGTGCCAGCAGCGGGACAGCGATATATTCACCCCTCCACTTT; CDR3 protein: CASSGTAIYSPLHF
clone size: .; D gene: TRBD2; V gene: TRBV11-2; J gene: TRBJ2-1; CDR3 DNA: TGTGCCAGCAGCAGTATAGCGGGGGGATCGCTTGAGCAGTTCTTC; CDR3 protein: CASSSIAGGSLEQFF
clone size: .; D gene: TRBD1; V gene: TRBV11-3; J gene: TRBJ1-3; CDR3 DNA: TGTGCCAGCAGCCCGGGACAGGGCCCTGGAAACACCATATATTTT; CDR3 protein: CASSPGQGPGNTIYF
clone size: once; D gene: TRBD2; V gene: TRBV7-8; J gene: TRBJ2-5; CDR3 DNA: TGTGCCAGCGGGGAGCGGGACTCAGGAGGGACCCAGTACTTC; CDR3 protein: CASGERDSGGTQYF
clone size: .; D gene: TRBD1; V gene: TRBV20-1; J gene: TRBJ1-2; CDR3 DNA: TGCAGTGCTCGTACAGGGGCCGGCTACACCTTC; CDR3 protein: CSARTGAGYTF
clone size: .; D gene: .; V gene: TRBV12-3/TRBV12-4; J gene: TRBJ1-2; CDR3 DNA: TGTGCCAGCAGTTTAGATGCGACAGGACACACCTTC; CDR3 protein: CASSLDATGHTF
clone size: .; D gene: .; V gene: TRBV7-2; J gene: TRBJ2-7; CDR3 DNA: TGTGCCAGCAGCTTTAGGAGTCCGAAGCAGTACTTC; CDR3 protein: CASSFRSPKQYF
clone size: .; D gene: TRBD2; V gene: TRBV24-1; J gene: TRBJ2-5; CDR3 DNA: TGTGCCACCAGTGATAACCCTAGCGGGGGCCAAGAGACCCAGTACTTC; CDR3 protein: CATSDNPSGGQETQYF
clone size: .; D gene: TRBD2; V gene: TRBV5-1; J gene: TRBJ2-5; CDR3 DNA: TGCGCCAGCAGCCCAACCCGGGGGGGCGTGGAGACCCAGTACTTC; CDR3 protein: CASSPTRGGVETQYF
clone size: .; D gene: TRBD1; V gene: TRBV5-1; J gene: TRBJ1-3; CDR3 DNA: TGCGCCAGCAGCCCAAGGACAGGGGGCAACTCTGGAAACACCATATATTTT; CDR3 protein: CASSPRTGGNSGNTIYF
clone size: once; D gene: .; V gene: TRBV7-8; J gene: TRBJ2-1; CDR3 DNA: TGTGCCAGCAGCTTAGACGGTTACCCCCACAATGAGCAGTTCTTC; CDR3 protein: CASSLDGYPHNEQFF
clone size: .; D gene: .; V gene: TRBV9; J gene: TRBJ1-3; CDR3 DNA: TGTGCCAGCAGCGTAGGGGGAGCGGCTGGAAACACCATATATTTT; CDR3 protein: CASSVGGAAGNTIYF
clone size: .; D gene: TRBD1; V gene: TRBV19; J gene: TRBJ2-7; CDR3 DNA: TGTGCCAGTAGTAGAGCCGGGACAGTAACTACCTACGAGCAGTACTTC; CDR3 protein: CASSRAGTVTTYEQYF